This T cell receptor (beta chain) was captured by sequencing in a study of a mutant IDH1 vaccine in newly diagnosed glioma. Across the study: Vaccination was launched 4-6 weeks after radiotherapy alone, or with temozolomide cycles. Treated individuals were around 60% male and roughly 40% female, averaging 40.4 years of age. It was radiotherapy, temozolomide, or both that patients received previously, with most receiving both.

Germline-derived CDR1 and CDR2 are SGHVS and FNYEAQ. This CDR3 has 16 residues. Trimming pared 1 base from V and 0 bases from J, leaving 11 bases between. The table lists this clone with a count of one. The antigen is undetermined. Sequencing used immunoSEQ multiplex PCR; TCRdb keeps in-frame clones, though not all of them. The sample has around 85,000 clones, roughly 85% seen once. Time point in this sample: week 23, last vaccination. In every dose of vaccine, 300 ug of mutant IDH1 20-mer peptide was given alongside topical imiquimod. This receptor was obtained from a man under 40 with glioma. Some clones in this sample may be carry-over from other donors' samples. Material: PBMCs, obtained from a glioma patient whose treatment included an IDH1 peptide vaccine. This chain connects TRBV7-6 to TRBJ2-3; D is possibly TRBD1 or TRBD2 (5 bases each). CDR3 loop: CASSLGPGRSTDTQYF. DNA of the CDR3: TGTGCCAGCAGCTTAGGCCCAGGGAGAAGCACAGATACGCAGTATTTT. The full variable domain, in which reference TRBV7-6 and TRBJ2-3 provide the parts outside the CDR3, is GAGVSQSPRYKVTKRGQDVALRCDPISGHVSLYWYRQALGQGPEFLTYFNYEAQQDKSGLPNDRFSAERPEGSISTLTIQRTEQRDSAMYRCASSLGPGRSTDTQYFGPGTRLTVL.